This passage covers 24 T cell receptor beta chains from one sample sequenced in a study of shared clonotypes between healthy human individuals. Using immunoSEQ multiplex PCR, the repertoire was profiled, and TCRdb retains in-frame clones only, with some absent. The sample lists about 2.4 million clones; approximately 93% were seen once. Material: naive CD4+ T cells from PBMCs. Subset specified: CD45RA+ positively selected. These receptors came from a man aged 18 to 30 in good health. Some clones in this sample may be carry-over from other donors' samples.

The rearrangement uses TRBV6-4 and TRBJ2-1; no reliable D call. The CDR3 contains 15 residues. Germline V gives CDR1 MRHNA, CDR2 SNTAGT. Trimming shortened V by 0 bases and J by 1 base, and 7 bases separated the two germline ends. DNA for the CDR3: TGTGCCAGCAGTGACTCGCGGCGATCCTACAATGAGCAGTTCTTC. Its protein is CASSDSRRSYNEQFF.

As regards this clone: Other DNA sequences from this sample encode an identical CDR3 as well. The chain links TRBV5-1 to TRBJ2-7; 12 positions agree with TRBD1. The CDR3 runs 15 residues. The germline V gene has CDR1 SGHRS and CDR2 YFSETQ. V trimming: 4 bases; J trimming: 3 bases; junction bases outside the gene matches: 5. CDR3 sequence: CASSPGQGAFYEQYF. The CDR3 DNA is TGCGCCAGCAGCCCGGGACAGGGGGCTTTCTACGAGCAGTACTTC.

On this clone itself: Other DNA sequences in this specimen translate into the identical CDR3. The chain couples TRBV28 to TRBJ2-1, with 13 bases fitting TRBD2. Germline-derived CDR1 and CDR2 are MDHEN and SYDVKM. The length of the CDR3 is 15 residues. V shed 5 bases and J 3 bases; nucleotides not matched to a gene: 1. The CDR3 coding sequence is TGTGCCAGCAGTCGGACTAGCGGGAGCTACAATGAGCAGTTCTTC. Encoded protein: CASSRTSGSYNEQFF. Full variable domain (missing parts from reference TRBV28 and TRBJ2-1): DVKVTQSSRYLVKRTGEKVFLECVQDMDHENMFWYRQDPGLGLRLIYFSYDVKMKEKGDIPEGYSVSREKKERFSLILESASTNQTSMYLCASSRTSGSYNEQFFGPGTRLTVL.

The J gene is TRBJ2-6, the V gene TRBV30; D not resolved. Trimming removed 1 base from V and 0 bases from J, with 22 bases in between. The CDR3 contains 20 residues. Germline CDR1 GTSNPN, CDR2 SVGIG (reference sequence). The CDR3 coding sequence is TGTGCCTGGAGTGCCTGGGTAGGAACCTTGATTAGCTCTGGGGCCAACGTCCTGACTTTC. Translation gives CAWSAWVGTLISSGANVLTF.

The rearrangement uses TRBV5-8 and TRBJ2-3; 9 bases are a match to TRBD2. V trimming: 10 bases; J trimming: 3 bases; junction bases outside the gene matches: 12. The germline gives CDR1 SGHTS, CDR2 YDEGEE. The CDR3 runs 15 residues. DNA of the CDR3: TGTGCCGGGACCAAGCGGGAGGTCTGGACAGATACGCAGTATTTT. Its protein is CAGTKREVWTDTQYF.

Of note for this clone: Other DNA sequences in this sample translate to the same CDR3. This chain uses TRBV2 with TRBJ2-1; TRBD1 or TRBD2 may be the D gene (5 bases each). The CDR3 has 13 residues. Trimming cost V 0 bases and J 6 bases, with 6 bases left between them. Per germline, CDR1 SNHLY and CDR2 FYNNEI. The chain's CDR3 is CASSEAGGNEQFF. CDR3 nucleotides: TGTGCCAGCAGTGAAGCTGGGGGCAATGAGCAGTTCTTC. Based on the CDR3 plus reference TRBV2 and TRBJ2-1, the full variable domain is EPEVTQTPSHQVTQMGQEVILRCVPISNHLYFYWYRQILGQKVEFLVSFYNNEISEKSEIFDDQFSVERPDGSNFTLKIRSTKLEDSAMYFCASSEAGGNEQFFGPGTRLTVL.

This chain links TRBV11-2 with TRBJ2-6; no clear D gene. V was shortened by 0 bases and J by 5 bases, with 2 bases between the two germline ends. Per germline, CDR1 SGHAT and CDR2 FQNNGV. The CDR3 consists of 13 residues. CDR3 sequence reads: CASSLEWANVLTF. The CDR3 DNA sequence: TGTGCCAGCAGCTTAGAATGGGCCAACGTCCTGACTTTC.

This CDR3 is CASSPRREMNEQFF. In nucleotides, the CDR3 is TGTGCCAGCTCACCCCGGAGAGAGATGAATGAGCAGTTCTTC. The rearrangement uses TRBV18 and TRBJ2-1; D unresolved. From germline, CDR1 is KGHSH and CDR2 LQKENI. V gave up 3 bases and J gave up 7 bases, with 13 bases separating them. The CDR3 runs 14 residues.

The chain joins TRBV5-1 to TRBJ2-7; D is possibly TRBD1 (6 bases). V dropped 4 bases and J dropped 3 bases, with 14 bases sitting between them. The CDR3 length is 14 residues. The V gene's germline CDR1 is SGHRS and CDR2 YFSETQ. The CDR3 sequence: CASSIEQGIYEQYF. CDR3 DNA sequence: TGCGCCAGCAGCATCGAACAGGGAATCTACGAGCAGTACTTC.

V and J are TRBV5-1 and TRBJ2-7; D remains unclear. From germline, CDR1 is SGHRS and CDR2 YFSETQ. V was cut by 0 bases and J by 5 bases, with 9 bases left in between. The CDR3 has 13 amino acids. CDR3 nucleotide sequence: TGCGCCAGCAGCTTGGTCGTTGACGACGAGCAGTACTTC. This encodes CASSLVVDDEQYF.

In its sample, this clone was seen a few times. The V gene is TRBV2, the J gene TRBJ1-1; perhaps TRBD1 as D (5 bases). CDR3 length equals 13 residues. Germline V CDR1 and CDR2: SNHLY, FYNNEI. V lost 9 bases and J lost 1, with 12 bases in between. The CDR3 spells CASASDRNTEAFF. The CDR3 DNA reads as TGTGCCAGTGCTTCCGACAGGAACACTGAAGCTTTCTTT.

The chain employs TRBV19 and TRBJ2-1, with D perhaps matching TRBD2 (5 bases). The germline V gene has CDR1 LNHDA and CDR2 SQIVND (reference sequence). With 5 bases removed from V and 0 bases from J, the gap between germline ends came to 14 bases. The CDR3 spans 16 residues. In DNA, the CDR3 is TGTGCCAGTAGTCGGGCGAGCCGGGGCTCCTACAATGAGCAGTTCTTC. This translates into CASSRASRGSYNEQFF.

The chain has TRBV5-4 and TRBJ2-5; 8 bases align to TRBD2. Per germline, CDR1 SGHNT and CDR2 YYREEE (reference sequence). V lost 4 bases and J lost 6; bases outside the gene matches: 17. This CDR3 is 17 amino acids long. For the CDR3, the DNA is TGTGCCAGCAGCGCCGGGGGGGCCACTCGTGGTTCCAAGACCCAGTACTTC. Amino acids: CASSAGGATRGSKTQYF.

The V and J genes are TRBV7-6 and TRBJ2-1, with 9 positions matching TRBD2. The CDR3 length is 16 residues. Germline CDR1 SGHVS, CDR2 FNYEAQ. J was trimmed by 4 bases and V by 1 base; bases with no gene match: 5. DNA for the CDR3: TGTGCCAGCAGCTTAGTTTCAGCGGGAGGTTACAATGAGCAGTTCTTC. It yields the protein CASSLVSAGGYNEQFF.

The chain recombines TRBV27 with TRBJ2-5, with a weak D call TRBD1 (5 bases). This CDR3 spans 14 amino acids. Germline loops: CDR1 MNHEY, CDR2 SMNVEV (reference sequence). Trimming stripped 6 bases from V and 0 bases from J, with 11 bases between. Here the CDR3 reads CASSRPGYQETQYF. CDR3 DNA sequence: TGTGCCAGCAGCAGGCCAGGGTACCAAGAGACCCAGTACTTC.

V and J are TRBV5-1 and TRBJ1-2; 8 positions agree with TRBD1. The ends lost 4 bases at V and 8 bases at J; junction bases unmatched: 10. The CDR3 has 14 amino acids. Germline CDR1 is SGHRS and CDR2 is YFSETQ. The DNA for the CDR3 is TGCGCCAGCAGCCTCGACGGACAGGGTCCCGGCTACACCTTC. Amino acid sequence: CASSLDGQGPGYTF.

V gene TRBV6-6 combines with J gene TRBJ1-5, with D tentatively TRBD1 (5 bases). This CDR3 is built from 15 residues. The germline V and J ends were trimmed by 0 bases and 7 bases, with 13 bases remaining between them. In germline, CDR1 is MNHNY, CDR2 SVGAGI (reference sequence). The CDR3 DNA is TGTGCCAGCAGTTACTCGAGTACAGGCTTCCAGCCCCAGCATTTT. Amino acids: CASSYSSTGFQPQHF.

The rearrangement joins TRBV28 to TRBJ1-2, with 9 bases aligning to TRBD1. The ends lost 11 bases at V and 5 bases at J; junction bases unmatched: 18. The CDR3 is made up of 16 amino acids. Germline CDR1 MDHEN, CDR2 SYDVKM. The CDR3 region is CASSGGQGTLWYGYTF. CDR3 nucleotide sequence: TGTGCCTCCTCGGGGGGACAGGGCACCTTATGGTATGGCTACACCTTC.

As to this clone: The sample contains more than one DNA sequence encoding this CDR3. The V gene is TRBV10-1, the J gene TRBJ2-1; the D gene is possibly TRBD1 (5 bases). Trimming took 5 bases from V and 6 from J, leaving 5 bases between them. The CDR3 has 11 amino acids. Germline values: CDR1 WNHNN, CDR2 SYGVQD (reference sequence). CDR3 coding DNA: TGCGCCAGCAGTAGGGGCAATGAGCAGTTCTTC. It codes for CASSRGNEQFF.

About this clone: Additional DNA sequences in this sample encode the identical CDR3. J is TRBJ1-2 and V is TRBV28; 7 nucleotides align to TRBD1. From germline, CDR1 is MDHEN and CDR2 SYDVKM. Losses at the gene ends were 4 bases for V and 6 bases for J; bases not matched to a gene: 2. The CDR3 is 12 amino acids. CDR3 region: CASSYDRDGYTF. In nucleotides, the CDR3 is TGTGCCAGCAGTTACGACAGGGATGGCTACACCTTC.

This clone appeared a few times. CDR3 bases: TGCGCCAGCAGCTTGCTCGGGGCGGAGAACACTGAAGCTTTCTTT. Translated, it gives CASSLLGAENTEAFF. The chain joins TRBV5-1 to TRBJ1-1, with a possible D match to TRBD1 (5 bases). With 1 base removed from V and 1 base from J, the gap between germline ends came to 11 bases. The CDR3 totals 15 residues. Germline V gene data show CDR1 as SGHRS and CDR2 as YFSETQ.

The V call is TRBV15, the J call TRBJ2-1; 8 bases are a match to TRBD1. The germline gives CDR1 LNHNV, CDR2 YYDKDF (reference sequence). J lost 3 bases, V lost 3 bases, and 4 bases had no gene match. The CDR3 totals 15 residues. DNA of the CDR3: TGTGCCACCAGCAGGGACAGGGAAGACTACAATGAGCAGTTCTTC. This codes for CATSRDREDYNEQFF. The complete variable domain, with remaining parts taken from reference TRBV15 and TRBJ2-1, reads DAMVIQNPRYQVTQFGKPVTLSCSQTLNHNVMYWYQQKSSQAPKLLFHYYDKDFNNEADTPDNFQSRRPNTSFCFLDIRSPGLGDTAMYLCATSRDREDYNEQFFGPGTRLTVL.

The V gene is TRBV25-1, the J gene TRBJ2-3; 12 bases align to TRBD2. CDR3 size: 14 residues. V dropped 7 bases and J dropped 3; count of bases not matched to a gene: 2. Germline V gives CDR1 MGHDK, CDR2 SYGVNS. The CDR3 is CASTTSGRTDTQYF. CDR3 coding DNA: TGTGCCAGCACGACTAGCGGGAGAACAGATACGCAGTATTTT.

As to this clone: This specimen includes other DNA sequences encoding the same CDR3. The V and J genes are TRBV5-4 and TRBJ1-2, with D perhaps TRBD1 (6 bases). The CDR3 is 11 amino acids. V was clipped by 4 bases and J by 8 bases, with 9 bases between them. Looked up from germline, CDR1 is SGHNT and CDR2 is YYREEE (reference sequence). As DNA, the CDR3 is TGTGCCAGCAGCCGAGACAGGGGCTACACCTTC. Residues: CASSRDRGYTF. Full variable domain (missing parts from reference TRBV5-4 and TRBJ1-2): ETGVTQSPTHLIKTRGQQVTLRCSSQSGHNTVSWYQQALGQGPQFIFQYYREEENGRGNFPPRFSGLQFPNYSSELNVNALELDDSALYLCASSRDRGYTFGSGTRLTVV.